Below are 16 T cell receptor beta chains sequenced from a single sample in a study of blood T cells in healthy people across ages. Through a sample-barcoded 5' primer and a J-beta primer mix, a second PCR was run for roughly 7 to 12 cycles. Each CDR3 protein is one row after TCRdb ran MiXCR on the 5' RACE reads. The repertoire has 1.5 million to 1.9 million distinct CDR3 sequences, approximately 39% of them found once; the top ten carry over 3.5%. Sequencing was carried out using blood. The receptor set was obtained from a woman younger than 35 in good health.

This clonotype has more than one count but fewer than ten. The rearrangement uses TRBV7-6 and TRBJ2-3; 7 bases line up with TRBD2. The CDR3 loop spans 16 amino acids. Trimming at V came to 5 bases and at J to 4 bases, leaving 12 bases not matched to a gene. CDR1 and CDR2 (germline): SGHVS, FNYEAQ. CDR3 nucleotide sequence: TGTGCCAGCAGCGAACGGGGAGCGGGAACGGCAGATACGCAGTATTTT. Protein sequence: CASSERGAGTADTQYF.

The genes are TRBV7-2 and TRBJ2-4; D not certain. The CDR3 spans 16 residues. CDR1 and CDR2 from the germline V gene are SGHTA and FQGNSA. V lost 4 bases and J lost 2, with 15 bases in between. The CDR3 DNA sequence: TGTGCCAGCAGCTCTCCCGCCCAGCTTTCCAAAAACATTCAGTACTTC. This translates into CASSSPAQLSKNIQYF.

The chain links TRBV2 to TRBJ1-2; D unclear. V was cut by 6 bases and J by 2 bases, with 13 bases left in between. The CDR3 runs to 14 residues. Germline V gene sequence: CDR1 SNHLY, CDR2 FYNNEI. The CDR3 region is CASRDERPNYGYTF. CDR3 DNA: TGTGCCAGCAGGGATGAGCGGCCGAACTATGGCTACACCTTC. Variable domain in full (rest from reference TRBV2 and TRBJ1-2): EPEVTQTPSHQVTQMGQEVILRCVPISNHLYFYWYRQILGQKVEFLVSFYNNEISEKSEIFDDQFSVERPDGSNFTLKIRSTKLEDSAMYFCASRDERPNYGYTFGSGTRLTVV.

J is TRBJ2-3 and V is TRBV5-1; no clear D gene. The CDR3 is 17 amino acids. Deletions cut 0 bases from V and 0 bases from J, with 14 bases between. CDR1 and CDR2 (germline): SGHRS, YFSETQ. The CDR3 nucleotides read TGCGCCAGCAGCTTGGATGCTACGGCCCCGAGCACAGATACGCAGTATTTT. Amino acid sequence: CASSLDATAPSTDTQYF.

This clonotype was seen a few times. The chain joins TRBV5-1 to TRBJ2-5, with a weak D call TRBD2 (6 bases). Germline values: CDR1 SGHRS, CDR2 YFSETQ. The CDR3 has 15 residues. V lost 2 bases and J 1 base, leaving 12 bases between the germline ends. The CDR3 bases are TGCGCCAGCAGCTTCACTAGCAACTCCCAAGAGACCCAGTACTTC. Translated: CASSFTSNSQETQYF.

J is TRBJ1-2 and V is TRBV10-1, with D unresolved. The CDR3 contains 13 residues. V was pared by 1 base and J by 8 bases, with 11 bases between. Germline CDR1 is WNHNN and CDR2 is SYGVQD (reference sequence). For the CDR3, the DNA is TGCGCCAGCAGTGAGTGGGCCGGCGGGGGCTACACCTTC. Its translation: CASSEWAGGGYTF.

The J gene is TRBJ1-5, the V gene TRBV24-1; D uncertain. The germline V and J ends were trimmed by 0 bases and 3 bases, with 2 bases remaining between them. This CDR3 spans 13 amino acids. The germline gives CDR1 KGHDR, CDR2 SFDVKD. The chain's CDR3 is CATSDLTNQPQHF. In nucleotides, the CDR3 is TGTGCCACCAGTGATTTGACCAATCAGCCCCAGCATTTT.

This sequence joins TRBV12-3 or TRBV12-4 and TRBJ1-3, with D perhaps TRBD1 (6 bases). Trimming removed 6 bases at V and 9 bases at J, with 21 bases between. The CDR3 loop spans 15 amino acids. CDR3 coding DNA: TGTGCCAGCAGCCAACCACAGGGATTTGGCGCCACCATATATTTT. It translates to CASSQPQGFGATIYF.

V is TRBV7-2 and J is TRBJ1-2, with D tentatively TRBD1 (6 bases). CDR3 length: 15 residues. Germline CDR1 reads SGHTA; CDR2 reads FQGNSA. Trimming left V 5 bases short and J 4 bases short, with 17 bases between. The CDR3 DNA sequence: TGTGCCAGCAGCCTCCACCTCAGGGGCCCCTATGGCTACACCTTC. This encodes CASSLHLRGPYGYTF.

In this sample, this clonotype turned up a few times. V and J are TRBV11-2 and TRBJ2-7; no firm D call. The CDR3 length is 14 residues. Germline CDR1 SGHAT, CDR2 FQNNGV. With 4 bases removed from V and 0 bases from J, the gap between germline ends came to 10 bases. As DNA, the CDR3 is TGTGCCAGCAGCTCCCAGCCGGCCTCCTACGAGCAGTACTTC. Translating gives CASSSQPASYEQYF.

This chain uses TRBV7-3 with TRBJ2-1, with 10 bases aligning to TRBD2. Germline V gives CDR1 SGHTA, CDR2 FQGTGA. The CDR3 consists of 15 residues. The J segment lost 4 bases and the V segment lost 5 bases, leaving 5 bases of the junction unmatched. This CDR3 reads CASSQGTSAYNEQFF. The CDR3 nucleotides are TGTGCCAGCAGCCAGGGGACTAGCGCATACAATGAGCAGTTCTTC.

V gene TRBV12-3 or TRBV12-4 combines with J gene TRBJ1-1; 7 bases fit TRBD1. The CDR3 spans 20 residues. V dropped 0 bases and J dropped 1; count of bases not matched to a gene: 17. The CDR3 sequence: CASSLAPVKGAKGANTEAFF. CDR3 coding DNA: TGTGCCAGCAGTTTAGCCCCCGTGAAGGGGGCGAAAGGTGCGAACACTGAAGCTTTCTTT.

This clonotype has only a few counts. The V and J genes are TRBV7-6 and TRBJ2-5; TRBD1 aligns across 7 bases. Germline V gene sequence: CDR1 SGHVS, CDR2 FNYEAQ. V lost 0 bases, J lost 2 bases, and 3 bases stayed unmatched. The CDR3 runs to 15 residues. Written as DNA, the CDR3 is TGTGCCAGCAGCTTAGCCGTGGGACAGCAAGAGACCCAGTACTTC. As protein: CASSLAVGQQETQYF.

The gene calls are TRBV7-9 and TRBJ1-5; D is unclear. This CDR3 spans 15 amino acids. Germline CDR1 SEHNR, CDR2 FQNEAQ (reference sequence). V lost 5 bases to trimming and J lost 0 bases, with 11 bases between them. CDR3 in DNA: TGTGCCAGCAGCCCGGTTGACGGTAGCAATCAGCCCCAGCATTTT. Its protein is CASSPVDGSNQPQHF.

This rearrangement joins TRBV6-6 to TRBJ1-2; D gene uncertain. The CDR3 is 14 residues long. Germline CDR1 and CDR2: MNHNY and SVGAGI (reference sequence). The V and J ends lost 8 bases and 8 bases respectively, with 21 bases between them. CDR3 protein: CASLSVVRGSGYTF. CDR3 sequence (DNA): TGTGCCAGCCTGTCGGTAGTAAGAGGTTCAGGCTACACCTTC.

CDR3 DNA sequence: TGTGCCAGTCAGGACAGGGCACTTTGGGAGGGGCAGTTCTTC. It encodes CASQDRALWEGQFF. The V and J genes are TRBV28 and TRBJ2-1; possibly TRBD1 for D (8 bases). V lost 9 bases to trimming and J lost 12 bases, with 24 bases between them. Germline CDR1 is MDHEN and CDR2 is SYDVKM. The CDR3 runs 14 residues.